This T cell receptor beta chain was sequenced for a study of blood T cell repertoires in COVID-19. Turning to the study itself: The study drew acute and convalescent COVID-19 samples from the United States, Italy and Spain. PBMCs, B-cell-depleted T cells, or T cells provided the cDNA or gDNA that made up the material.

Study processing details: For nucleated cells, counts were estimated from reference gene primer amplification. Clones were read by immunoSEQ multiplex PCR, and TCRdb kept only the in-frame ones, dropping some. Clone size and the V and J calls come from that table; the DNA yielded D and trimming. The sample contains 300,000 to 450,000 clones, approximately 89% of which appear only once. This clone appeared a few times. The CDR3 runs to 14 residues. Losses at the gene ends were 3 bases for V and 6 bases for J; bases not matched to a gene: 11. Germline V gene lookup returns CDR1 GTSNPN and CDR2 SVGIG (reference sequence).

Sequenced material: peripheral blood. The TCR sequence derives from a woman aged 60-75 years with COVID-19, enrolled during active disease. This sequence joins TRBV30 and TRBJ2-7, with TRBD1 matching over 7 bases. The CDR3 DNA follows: TGTGCCTGGAGGCCCCCCGACAGGGCCTCCGAGCAGTACTTC. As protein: CAWRPPDRASEQYF.